This entry describes one T cell receptor (beta chain). Its antigen is unknown. The source of the sample is a study of a mutant IDH1 vaccine in newly diagnosed glioma. Study context: It was radiotherapy, temozolomide, or both that patients received previously, with most receiving both.

Measured with immunoSEQ multiplex PCR; TCRdb has only the in-frame clones, and not every one. The table includes 60,000 to 65,000 clones, about four fifths detected once. Regarding time point: week 47, end of study. Each dose of the vaccine consisted of 300 ug of mutant IDH1 20-mer peptide, with topical imiquimod. This CDR3 contains 17 residues. The ends lost 5 bases at V and 0 bases at J; junction bases unmatched: 6. Germline V gives CDR1 SEHNR, CDR2 FQNEAQ (reference sequence). The rearrangement links TRBV7-9 to TRBJ1-5, with 11 bases fitting TRBD1. The receptor's source is a man aged 30 to 39 with glioma. The material was PBMCs, obtained from a glioma patient whose treatment included an IDH1 peptide vaccine. This chain's CDR3 is CASSRTGGRYSNQPQHF. CDR3 sequence (DNA): TGTGCCAGCAGCCGGACAGGGGGCCGATATAGCAATCAGCCCCAGCATTTT.